This T cell receptor (beta chain) was observed in a study of OX40 agonist ivuxolimab in advanced cancers. Across the whole study: The mean age was approximately 56 years, ranging from roughly 23 to 90, with around four fifths of participants male.

Here immunoSEQ multiplex PCR was the method, and the copy in TCRdb shows in-frame clones only, minus some. This table has 55,000 to 90,000 clones, more than 80% appearing once. The CDR3 spans 15 residues. From germline, CDR1 is SGHDT and CDR2 YYEEEE. V lost 4 bases and J lost 7; bases outside the gene matches: 13. Findings of the study overall: On average, CD8+ T cells showed a greater number of expanded clones than CD4+.

About this clone itself: Its antigen is as yet unknown.

The source was CD4+ or CD8+ T cells sorted from blood, collected in a trial of the OX40 agonist ivuxolimab. This clonotype was sampled from an adult with an advanced solid tumor such as melanoma, head and neck, liver or kidney cancer. The V and J genes are TRBV5-6 and TRBJ2-7, with 8 positions matching TRBD2. Here the CDR3 DNA reads TGTGCCAGCAGCCCCACCCGGCTAGCGGGCCTGGAGCAGTACTTC. Translating gives CASSPTRLAGLEQYF.